A selection of T cell receptor beta chains follows, all from one sample in a study of T cell responses to AZD1222 COVID-19 vaccine. Assay: immunoSEQ multiplex PCR; the TCRdb copy retains only in-frame clones and omits some. The data contain 100,000 to 150,000 clones, about nine tenths of them singletons. This sample comprised peripheral blood, obtained 28 days after the second AZD1222 dose. Source of these receptors: an adult who received the AZD1222 COVID-19 vaccine. The CDR3 runs from the conserved cysteine through the conserved F or W. The order of the fields is clone size, J gene, D gene, V gene, CDR3 DNA, CDR3 protein. A D gene is named only where the DNA matches it firmly. The listing skips clone size in some rows; elsewhere it reads once, few, many or a size class.

.,TRBJ2-1,TRBD2,TRBV7-2,TGTGCCAGCAGCCCCGGACTAGCCGACTACAATGAGCAGTTCTTC,CASSPGLADYNEQFF
.,TRBJ2-1,.,TRBV6-2/TRBV6-3,TGTGCCAGCAGCCGCCCCGCCAATGAGCAGTTCTTC,CASSRPANEQFF
.,TRBJ2-6,.,TRBV27,TGTGCCAGCAGCGGACAGTCTACTCTCAACGTCCTGACTTTC,CASSGQSTLNVLTF
.,TRBJ2-7,.,TRBV19,TGTGCCAGTAGTATAGCGGGGGCGAGCTCCTACGAGCAGTACTTC,CASSIAGASSYEQYF
.,TRBJ1-6,.,TRBV4-3,TGCGCCAGCAGCCAAGATGTGACTCGGGCGCACCTCCACTTT,CASSQDVTRAHLHF
.,TRBJ1-1,.,TRBV18,TGTGCCAGCTCACAGGGAACTAACACTGAAGCTTTCTTT,CASSQGTNTEAFF
.,TRBJ1-2,.,TRBV4-1,TGCGCCAGCAGCCAAGATCCCCAGGGGCCCCTCAGGGGCTACACCTTC,CASSQDPQGPLRGYTF
.,TRBJ2-2,TRBD2,TRBV6-1,TGTGCCAGCACCCTAGCGGGGGCAGCCGGGGAGCTGTTTTTT,CASTLAGAAGELFF
once,TRBJ1-4,TRBD1,TRBV19,TGTGCCAGTAGTCTCCGGGACAGCCTTAATGAAAAACTGTTTTTT,CASSLRDSLNEKLFF
few,TRBJ1-2,TRBD1,TRBV6-6,TGTGCCAGCAGTCACCTGACAGGGTATAGAGGCTACACCTTC,CASSHLTGYRGYTF
.,TRBJ2-1,.,TRBV5-1,TGCGCCAGCAGCTTGGGCGGGGACAATGAGCAGTTCTTC,CASSLGGDNEQFF
.,TRBJ2-3,TRBD2,TRBV23-1,TGCGCCAGCAGCCCCCGAAGCGGGAGGGCCGAGAGGACGCAGTATTTT,CASSPRSGRAERTQYF
.,TRBJ2-1,TRBD2,TRBV5-5,TGTGCCAGCAGCCCTAGCGGGAGGGAGAATGAGCAGTTCTTC,CASSPSGRENEQFF
few,TRBJ1-2,TRBD1,TRBV7-2,TGTGCCAGCAGCTTAGGGGACAGGGTCTATGGCTACACCTTC,CASSLGDRVYGYTF
.,TRBJ1-2,.,TRBV6-1,TGTGCCAGCAGTGAAGGTGGCTACTATGGCTACACCTTC,CASSEGGYYGYTF
.,TRBJ2-6,.,TRBV7-9,TGTGCCAGCAGCTCCCCCCCAACTGGGGCCAACGTCCTGACTTTC,CASSSPPTGANVLTF
few,TRBJ1-3,TRBD1,TRBV5-1,TGCGCCAGCAGACGAGGACAGGGCCAAGGAAACACCATATATTTT,CASRRGQGQGNTIYF
.,TRBJ1-2,.,TRBV3-1/TRBV3-2,TGTGCCAGCAGCATAACCCAGGATGGCTACACCTTC,CASSITQDGYTF
.,TRBJ1-1,TRBD1,TRBV7-9,TGTGCCAGCAGCCCCCAGGGAGGGGGCATCACTGAAGCTTTCTTT,CASSPQGGGITEAFF
.,TRBJ1-1,.,TRBV14,TGTGCCAGCAGCCAAGATAGGAGGGAGGGACCCGTGAAAGTTATTTTCTTT,CASSQDRREGPVKVIFF
.,TRBJ2-1,TRBD1,TRBV4-1,TGCGCCAGCAGCCAAGATTTTCGAACAGGGGGCAGGAATGAGCAGTTCTTC,CASSQDFRTGGRNEQFF
.,TRBJ1-5,.,TRBV2,TGTGCCAGCAGTGAACGCAGGGGCGGTCAGCCCCAGCATTTT,CASSERRGGQPQHF
.,TRBJ1-1,.,TRBV7-9,TGTGCCAGCAGCTGGGGGTCGACAGGAAACACTGAAGCTTTCTTT,CASSWGSTGNTEAFF
.,TRBJ1-6,.,TRBV7-9,TGTGCCAGCAGCTTAACTGGGGGTTTCGATTCACCCCTCCACTTT,CASSLTGGFDSPLHF
.,TRBJ1-6,TRBD1,TRBV11-3,TGTGCCAGCAGCACCCGAGCAGGGGGCACGAATTCACCCCTCCACTTT,CASSTRAGGTNSPLHF
.,TRBJ1-2,TRBD1,TRBV7-9,TGTGCCAGCCGATGGACAGGAGGACAAGGGGGTGGCTACACCTTC,CASRWTGGQGGGYTF
.,TRBJ1-4,TRBD1,TRBV11-3,TGTGCCAGCAGCCCCCGGACAGGGGGCCTTTCTGCAACTAATGAAAAACTGTTTTTT,CASSPRTGGLSATNEKLFF
once,TRBJ2-7,.,TRBV5-1,TGCGCCAGCAGCATACTACAGGGCCGGGCCGAGCAGTACTTC,CASSILQGRAEQYF
.,TRBJ1-1,TRBD1,TRBV10-1,TGCGCCAGCAGTGAGTCGGTCAGGGGGGGAACTGAAGCTTTCTTT,CASSESVRGGTEAFF
.,TRBJ2-3,TRBD2,TRBV18,TGTGCCAGCTCACAGACTAGCGAGACAGATACGCAGTATTTT,CASSQTSETDTQYF
.,TRBJ2-3,.,TRBV3-1/TRBV3-2,TGTGCCAGCAGCCATTACGGGCGCACAGATACGCAGTATTTT,CASSHYGRTDTQYF
.,TRBJ1-6,.,TRBV30,TGTGCCTGGAACGAGATCGGGGACTCACCCCTCCACTTT,CAWNEIGDSPLHF
.,TRBJ1-1,.,TRBV7-8,TGTGCCAGCAGCTTAGTAGGGGACACTGAAGCTTTCTTT,CASSLVGDTEAFF
.,TRBJ1-5,.,TRBV6-1,TGTGCCAGCAGTGAATTAGGGATCTTGAACATCGGCAATCAGCCCCAGCATTTT,CASSELGILNIGNQPQHF
once,TRBJ1-1,TRBD1,TRBV29-1,TGCAGCGCGGTGCGACAGGGTAAGACTGAAGCTTTCTTT,CSAVRQGKTEAFF
.,TRBJ2-1,TRBD2,TRBV14,TGTGCCAGCAGCCACTTCGGGCGGGAGGGCCTCTACAATGAGCAGTTCTTC,CASSHFGREGLYNEQFF
.,TRBJ1-1,.,TRBV3-1/TRBV3-2,TGTGCCAGCAGCCCTGGGGTGGGGCAGGACACTGAAGCTTTCTTT,CASSPGVGQDTEAFF
.,TRBJ1-5,.,TRBV7-9,TGTGCCAGCAGCTTAGCCGCGGGACACGCTAATAGCAATCAGCCCCAGCATTTT,CASSLAAGHANSNQPQHF
once,TRBJ2-3,.,TRBV9,TGTGCCAGCAACTTCCCCCCAATAGCCCGAAGCACAGATACGCAGTATTTT,CASNFPPIARSTDTQYF
once,TRBJ1-5,.,TRBV18,TGTGCCAGCTCACAAGGGGCCAATCAGCCCCAGCATTTT,CASSQGANQPQHF
.,TRBJ1-5,.,TRBV19,TGTGCCAGTAGTATAGAAGGGGTAAGGCCCCAGCATTTT,CASSIEGVRPQHF
once,TRBJ2-5,TRBD2,TRBV18,TGTGCCAGCTCACCTAGCGGGGGGTACCAAGAGACCCAGTACTTC,CASSPSGGYQETQYF
.,TRBJ2-7,.,TRBV5-4,TGTGCCAGCAGCTTGGTCGGGGGATACGAGCAGTACTTC,CASSLVGGYEQYF
.,TRBJ1-5,.,TRBV6-5,TGTGCCACCCAGGACAATCAGCCCCAGCATTTT,CATQDNQPQHF
.,TRBJ2-5,TRBD2,TRBV7-9,TGTGCCAGCAGCCCCCGATTACGCTTAGCGGGAGAAGAGACCCAGTACTTC,CASSPRLRLAGEETQYF
.,TRBJ1-6,.,TRBV6-6,TGTGCCAGCAGTCTAGGGGGGGCAGGGAGCTCCTATAATTCACCCCTCCACTTT,CASSLGGAGSSYNSPLHF
.,TRBJ2-1,.,TRBV6-1,TGTGCCAGCAGTGGGCAGTACCAGCAGGGTGGCAATGAGCAGTTCTTC,CASSGQYQQGGNEQFF
.,TRBJ1-1,TRBD1,TRBV5-1,TGCGCCAGCAGCCTCAGGACAGGGGAGTCCACTGAAGCTTTCTTT,CASSLRTGESTEAFF
.,TRBJ1-1,.,TRBV2,TGTGCCAGCAGTGACTTGGGGTTGAACACTGAAGCTTTCTTT,CASSDLGLNTEAFF
.,TRBJ2-1,TRBD2,TRBV7-2,TGTGCCAGCAGCTTCGCGACTAGCGGTTACAATGAGCAGTTCTTC,CASSFATSGYNEQFF
few,TRBJ1-2,TRBD1,TRBV30,TGTGCCTGGAGTGTTCGGGACAGACGCAACTATGGCTACACCTTC,CAWSVRDRRNYGYTF
.,TRBJ2-4,TRBD1,TRBV5-1,TGCGCCAGCAGCTTCCAGACAGGGGGAAACATTCAGTACTTC,CASSFQTGGNIQYF
.,TRBJ1-1,TRBD1,TRBV5-6,TGTGCCAGCAGCTTGTATCCCGAACAGGGGAAAGCTTTCTTT,CASSLYPEQGKAFF
.,TRBJ1-5,.,TRBV4-1,TGCGCCAGCAGCCAAGTAACACAGGGTGATCAGCCCCAGCATTTT,CASSQVTQGDQPQHF
.,TRBJ2-4,TRBD2,TRBV5-1,TGCGCCAGCAGCATGAGGACTAGCGGGAGTCTAGCCAAAAACATTCAGTACTTC,CASSMRTSGSLAKNIQYF
.,TRBJ2-1,.,TRBV12-3/TRBV12-4,TGTGCCAGCAGTTTCGCAGGGTACAATGAGCAGTTCTTC,CASSFAGYNEQFF
.,TRBJ1-4,.,TRBV7-9,TGTGCCTGCAGACAGACCCTAAGTGAAAAACTGTTTTTT,CACRQTLSEKLFF
once,TRBJ2-3,.,TRBV27,TGTGCCAGCAGCGCTCTTACAGCCACAGATACGCAGTATTTT,CASSALTATDTQYF